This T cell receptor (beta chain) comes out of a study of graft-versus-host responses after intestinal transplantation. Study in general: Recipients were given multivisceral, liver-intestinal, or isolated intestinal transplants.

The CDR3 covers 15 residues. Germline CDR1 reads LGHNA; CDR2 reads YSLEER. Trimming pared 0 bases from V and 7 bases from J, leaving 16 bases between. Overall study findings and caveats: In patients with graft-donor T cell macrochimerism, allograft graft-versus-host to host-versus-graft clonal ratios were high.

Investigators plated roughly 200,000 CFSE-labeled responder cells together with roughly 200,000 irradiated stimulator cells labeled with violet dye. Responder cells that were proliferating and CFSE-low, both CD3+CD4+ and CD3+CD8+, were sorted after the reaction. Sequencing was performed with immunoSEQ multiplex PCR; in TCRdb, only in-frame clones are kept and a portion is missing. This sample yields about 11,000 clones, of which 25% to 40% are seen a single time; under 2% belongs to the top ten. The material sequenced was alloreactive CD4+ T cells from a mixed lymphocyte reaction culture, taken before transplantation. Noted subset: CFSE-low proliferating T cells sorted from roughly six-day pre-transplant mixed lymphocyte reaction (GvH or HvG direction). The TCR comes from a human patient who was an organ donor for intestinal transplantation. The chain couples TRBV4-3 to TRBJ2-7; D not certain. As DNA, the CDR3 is TGCGCCAGCAGCCAAGATTTCGCGACACCGTGGGAGCAGTACTTC. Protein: CASSQDFATPWEQYF.